Shown below are 11 T cell receptor beta chains from a single sample sequenced in a study of blood T cell repertoires in COVID-19. The protocol was immunoSEQ multiplex PCR, while the TCRdb copy is restricted to in-frame clones and leaves out a portion. In the table there are 240,000 or so clones, about 88% of which are singletons. Material: peripheral blood. The source is a woman aged 40 to 49 who had recovered from COVID-19.

This sequence joins TRBV10-3 and TRBJ2-1, with D uncertain. V gave up 0 bases and J gave up 9 bases, with 9 bases separating them. CDR3 length: 13 residues. Germline CDR1 reads ENHRY; CDR2 reads SYGVKD. CDR3 residues: CAISESLLAEQFF. In DNA form, the CDR3 reads TGTGCCATCAGTGAGTCCTTGTTGGCTGAGCAGTTCTTC.

The sample holds a few counts of this clone. V and J are TRBV14 and TRBJ2-7; TRBD2 is a possible D gene (6 bases). Trimming took off 5 bases at V and 6 bases at J, with 14 bases between the two ends. This CDR3 has 13 amino acids. CDR1 and CDR2 from the germline V gene are SGHDN and FVKESK. The CDR3 reads CASSARLEGEQYV. In nucleotides, the CDR3 is TGTGCCAGCAGCGCCCGACTAGAAGGCGAGCAGTACGTC.

This sequence joins TRBV7-7 and TRBJ2-5; TRBD1 matches at 7 bases. V was clipped by 6 bases and J by 4 bases; unmatched bases: 11. CDR3 length: 15 amino acids. The V gene's germline CDR1 is SSHAT and CDR2 FNYEAQ (reference sequence). DNA for the CDR3: TGTGCCAGCAGTAGAACGGGACAGCCTGGAGAGACCCAGTACTTC. This encodes CASSRTGQPGETQYF.

The chain carries TRBV4-1 and TRBJ1-1; D uncertain. The CDR3 runs 14 residues. The V gene lost 2 bases and the J gene lost 5 bases, with 12 bases spanning the gap. Germline V gene sequence: CDR1 MGHRA, CDR2 YSYEKL. The CDR3 nucleotides are TGCGCCAGCAGCCAATACGGGGTTGGGACTGAAGCTTTCTTT. Translation gives CASSQYGVGTEAFF.

J is TRBJ1-2 and V is TRBV6-2 or TRBV6-3, with D possibly being TRBD1 (5 bases). The germline V gene encodes CDR1 MNHEY and CDR2 SVGEGT. This CDR3 comprises 13 residues. With 6 bases removed from V and 4 bases from J, the gap between germline ends came to 12 bases. CDR3 DNA: TGTGCCAGCAGCCTCCCGGGGGGCTATGGCTACACCTTC. It is translated as CASSLPGGYGYTF.

This chain links TRBV19 with TRBJ2-1, with 7 bases that match TRBD2. The CDR3 totals 14 residues. J was trimmed by 7 bases and V by 7 bases; bases with no gene match: 10. Germline CDR1 reads LNHDA; CDR2 reads SQIVND (reference sequence). Here the CDR3 reads CASMGGRSWNEQFF. The CDR3 region has the DNA TGTGCCAGTATGGGAGGGAGATCCTGGAATGAGCAGTTCTTC.

The chain uses TRBV6-5 and TRBJ2-5; 9 bases agree with TRBD2. CDR3 length: 15 amino acids. Germline V lookup: CDR1 MNHEY, CDR2 SVGAGI. V lost 4 bases and J lost 5; bases outside the gene matches: 8. CDR3 nucleotides: TGTGCCAGCAGTTTCTCGGGACTAGCATCCGAGACCCAGTACTTC. This encodes CASSFSGLASETQYF.

V gene TRBV2 combines with J gene TRBJ1-5; D may be TRBD1 (6 bases). Trimming stripped 5 bases from V and 0 bases from J, with 8 bases between. CDR1 is SNHLY and CDR2 is FYNNEI in the germline V gene. The CDR3 extends over 14 amino acids. The CDR3 spells CASSTGTSNQPQHF. In DNA form, the CDR3 reads TGTGCCAGCAGTACAGGGACTAGCAATCAGCCCCAGCATTTT. The entire variable domain, with the rest obtained from reference TRBV2 and TRBJ1-5, is as follows: EPEVTQTPSHQVTQMGQEVILRCVPISNHLYFYWYRQILGQKVEFLVSFYNNEISEKSEIFDDQFSVERPDGSNFTLKIRSTKLEDSAMYFCASSTGTSNQPQHFGDGTRLSIL.

This chain connects TRBV25-1 to TRBJ2-2; TRBD2 aligns across 12 bases. Germline V gene data show CDR1 as MGHDK and CDR2 as SYGVNS. Unmatched junction bases numbered 6, after V lost 6 bases and J lost 4 bases. The CDR3 runs 16 residues. The CDR3 bases are TGTGCCAGCAGGGCCACTAGCGGGAGGTCCACCGGGGAGCTGTTTTTT. Translating gives CASRATSGRSTGELFF. The entire variable domain, with the rest obtained from reference TRBV25-1 and TRBJ2-2, is as follows: EADIYQTPRYLVIGTGKKITLECSQTMGHDKMYWYQQDPGMELHLIHYSYGVNSTEKGDLSSESTVSRIRTEHFPLTLESARPSHTSQYLCASRATSGRSTGELFFGEGSRLTVL.

This chain uses TRBV19 with TRBJ2-2, with a tentative D call TRBD1 (6 bases). The germline gives CDR1 LNHDA, CDR2 SQIVND (reference sequence). Trimming took off 5 bases at V and 4 bases at J, with 14 bases between the two ends. The CDR3 extends over 15 amino acids. This chain's CDR3 is CASSQGLLTTGELFF. CDR3 DNA sequence: TGTGCCAGTAGTCAGGGGCTCCTAACCACCGGGGAGCTGTTTTTT.

The chain carries TRBV9 and TRBJ1-3; D gene unclear. Germline assignment: CDR1 SGDLS and CDR2 YYNGEE. V lost 0 bases to trimming and J lost 0 bases, with 7 bases between them. The CDR3 covers 15 residues. CDR3 loop: CASSVVSGSGNTIYF. The CDR3 DNA sequence: TGTGCCAGCAGCGTAGTTTCGGGCTCTGGAAACACCATATATTTT. Looking up the rest from reference TRBV9 and TRBJ1-3 gives the full variable domain: DSGVTQTPKHLITATGQRVTLRCSPRSGDLSVYWYQQSLDQGLQFLIQYYNGEERAKGNILERFSAQQFPDLHSELNLSSLELGDSALYFCASSVVSGSGNTIYFGEGSWLTVV.